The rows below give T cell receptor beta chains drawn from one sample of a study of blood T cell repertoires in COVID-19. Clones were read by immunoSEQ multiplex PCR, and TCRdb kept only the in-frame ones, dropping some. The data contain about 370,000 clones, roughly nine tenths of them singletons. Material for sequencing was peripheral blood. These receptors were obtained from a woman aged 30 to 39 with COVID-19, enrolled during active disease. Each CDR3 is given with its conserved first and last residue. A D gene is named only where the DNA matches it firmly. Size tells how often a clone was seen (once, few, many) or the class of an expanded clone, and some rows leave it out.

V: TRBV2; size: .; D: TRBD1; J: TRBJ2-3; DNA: TGTGCCAGCAGCGACCGGGACAGGGACACAGATACGCAGTATTTT; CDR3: CASSDRDRDTDTQYF
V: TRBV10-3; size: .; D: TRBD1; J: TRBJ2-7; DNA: TGTGCCACCCAGACCGGGACAGAGGACCACGAGCAGTACTTC; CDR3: CATQTGTEDHEQYF
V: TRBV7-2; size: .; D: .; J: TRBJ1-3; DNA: TGTGCCAGCAGCTTAGGGGCCAGGTCTGGAAACACCATATATTTT; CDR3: CASSLGARSGNTIYF
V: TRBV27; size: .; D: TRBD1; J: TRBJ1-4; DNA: TGTGCCAGCAGTCCTTCCCGGGACAGTAATGAAAAACTGTTTTTT; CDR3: CASSPSRDSNEKLFF
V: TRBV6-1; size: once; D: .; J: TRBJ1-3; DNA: TGTGCCAGCAGTGAGGACAGCTCTGGAAACACCATATATTTT; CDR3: CASSEDSSGNTIYF
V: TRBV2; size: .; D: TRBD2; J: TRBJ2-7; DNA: TGTGCCAGCAGTGTCAAGTCTAGCGGGAGATACGAGCAGTACTTC; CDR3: CASSVKSSGRYEQYF
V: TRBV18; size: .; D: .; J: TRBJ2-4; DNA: TGTGCCAGCTCACCACTGACTATGGGTCCCGCGGGTAAAAACATTCAGTACTTC; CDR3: CASSPLTMGPAGKNIQYF
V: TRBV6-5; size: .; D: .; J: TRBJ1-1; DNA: TGTGCCAGTTCAACAGGATTGAACACTGAAGCTTTCTTT; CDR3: CASSTGLNTEAFF
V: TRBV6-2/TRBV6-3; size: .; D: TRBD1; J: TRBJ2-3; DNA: TGTGCCAGCAGTTATTCTGCCCGGACAGGAAGCCATAATACGCAGTATTTT; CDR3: CASSYSARTGSHNTQYF
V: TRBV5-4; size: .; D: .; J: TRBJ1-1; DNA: TGTGCCAGCAGCGAATCCGCAGGGGTAACGGACACTGAAGCTTTCTTT; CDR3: CASSESAGVTDTEAFF
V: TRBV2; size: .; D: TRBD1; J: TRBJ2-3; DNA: TGTGCCAGCAAGGGACAGGGCCCCACAGATACGCAGTATTTT; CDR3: CASKGQGPTDTQYF
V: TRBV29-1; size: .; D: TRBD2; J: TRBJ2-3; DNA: TGCAGCGTACTGACTAGCGGGAGTACAGATACGCAGTATTTT; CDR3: CSVLTSGSTDTQYF
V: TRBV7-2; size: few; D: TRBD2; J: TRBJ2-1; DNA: TGTGCCAGCAGCTTAGTTGTTCTGACTAGCGGGAGGGGGGGTGAGCAGTTCTTC; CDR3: CASSLVVLTSGRGGEQFF
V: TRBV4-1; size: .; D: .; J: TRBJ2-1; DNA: TGCGCCAGCAGCCTTACCAGTCGGACAGCAACATATGAGCAGTTCTTC; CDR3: CASSLTSRTATYEQFF
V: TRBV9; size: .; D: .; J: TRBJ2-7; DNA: TGTGCCAGCAGCCTCGGAGGGAAAAACGCCTACGAGCAGTACTTC; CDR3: CASSLGGKNAYEQYF
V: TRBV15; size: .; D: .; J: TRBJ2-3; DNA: TGTGCCACCAGCCAACACTCTAGCGCCATCACAGATACGCAGTATTTT; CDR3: CATSQHSSAITDTQYF
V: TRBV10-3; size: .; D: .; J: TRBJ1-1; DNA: TGTGCCATCAGCCCGACAGAAGTGAACACTGAAGCTTTCTTT; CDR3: CAISPTEVNTEAFF
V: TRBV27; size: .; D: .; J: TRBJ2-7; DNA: TGTGCCAGCAGTTCCGGCAGGGGCTACGAGCAGTACTTC; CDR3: CASSSGRGYEQYF
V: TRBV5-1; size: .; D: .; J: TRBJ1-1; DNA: TGCGCCAGCAGCTTGAGTACAGCCGAGAACACTGAAGCTTTCTTT; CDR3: CASSLSTAENTEAFF
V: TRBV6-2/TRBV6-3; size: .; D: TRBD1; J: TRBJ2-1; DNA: TGTGCCAGCAGTTACATGGCAGGGGGCGATCAGTTCTTC; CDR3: CASSYMAGGDQFF
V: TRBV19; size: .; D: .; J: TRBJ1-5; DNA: TGTGCCAGTAGTCCCCTTTATCAGCCCCAGCATTTT; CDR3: CASSPLYQPQHF
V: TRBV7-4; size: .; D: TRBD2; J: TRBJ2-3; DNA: TGTGCCAGCAGCTCCCGACTAGCGGGAGGAGGAGATACGCAGTATTTT; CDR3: CASSSRLAGGGDTQYF
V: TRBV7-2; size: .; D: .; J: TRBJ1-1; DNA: TGTGCCAGCAGCCGGACGACAGCAATGAACACTGAAGCTTTCTTT; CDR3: CASSRTTAMNTEAFF
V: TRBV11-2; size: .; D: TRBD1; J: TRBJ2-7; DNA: TGTGCCAGCAGCTTAAACAGGGGTCCCTACGAGCAGTACTTC; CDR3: CASSLNRGPYEQYF
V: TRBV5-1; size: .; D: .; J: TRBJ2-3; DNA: TGCGCCAGCAGCTTGCGTGGGACTAGCACAGATACGCAGTATTTT; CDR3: CASSLRGTSTDTQYF
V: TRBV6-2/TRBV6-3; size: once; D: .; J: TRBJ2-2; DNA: TGTGCCAGCAGTTACTCGAGGTCTTCACGGGAGACCGGGGAGCTGTTTTTT; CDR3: CASSYSRSSRETGELFF
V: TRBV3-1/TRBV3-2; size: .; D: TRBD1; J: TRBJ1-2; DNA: TGTGCCAGCAGCCCCAGGCAGGACAGGCCGTATGGCTACACCTTC; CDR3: CASSPRQDRPYGYTF
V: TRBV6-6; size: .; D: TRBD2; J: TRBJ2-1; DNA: TGTGCCAGCAGATTGGGACTAGCGCCTCTCGGAGAGCAGTTCTTC; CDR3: CASRLGLAPLGEQFF
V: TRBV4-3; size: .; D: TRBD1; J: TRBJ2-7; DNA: TGCGCCAGCAGCCAAGATTGGGGACAGGGGACGTACGAGCAGTACTTC; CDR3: CASSQDWGQGTYEQYF
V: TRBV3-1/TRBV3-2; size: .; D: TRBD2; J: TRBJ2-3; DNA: TGTGCCAGCAGCCAGCCGGGACTAGGATCGGATACGCAGTATTTT; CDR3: CASSQPGLGSDTQYF
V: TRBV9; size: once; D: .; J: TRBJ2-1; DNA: TGTGCCAGCAGCGTAGGGCTAGTCGACAATGAGCAGTTCTTC; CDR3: CASSVGLVDNEQFF
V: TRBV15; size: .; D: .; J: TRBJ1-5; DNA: TGTGCCACCAGCAGAGACGAGGCAGGGAATCAGCCCCAGCATTTT; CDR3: CATSRDEAGNQPQHF
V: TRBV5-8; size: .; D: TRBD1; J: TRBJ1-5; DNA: TGTGCCAGCAGCTCCGGACAGGGACTATTCCAGCCCCAGCATTTT; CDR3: CASSSGQGLFQPQHF
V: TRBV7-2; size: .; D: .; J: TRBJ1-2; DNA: TGTGCCAGCAGCTTAAGTCGCCGGGTCGATGGCTACACCTTC; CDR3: CASSLSRRVDGYTF
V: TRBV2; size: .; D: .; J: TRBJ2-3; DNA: TGTGCCAGCGTTGGAGGGGGCGCAGGCACAGATACGCAGTATTTT; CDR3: CASVGGGAGTDTQYF
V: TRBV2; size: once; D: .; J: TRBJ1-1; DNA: TGTGCCAGCAGTGAGAGGAACACTGAAGCTTTCTTT; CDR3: CASSERNTEAFF
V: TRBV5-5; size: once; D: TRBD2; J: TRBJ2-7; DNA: TGTGCCAGCAGCTCACTAGCGGGGAACTCCTACGAGCAGTACTTC; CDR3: CASSSLAGNSYEQYF
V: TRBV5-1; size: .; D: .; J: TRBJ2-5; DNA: TGCGCCAGCAGCTTGTTAGAAGAGACCCAGTACTTC; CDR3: CASSLLEETQYF
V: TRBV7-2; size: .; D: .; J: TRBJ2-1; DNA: TGTGCCAGCAGCTCCATAGGCTTGCGGGGGCCCTACAATGAGCAGTTCTTC; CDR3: CASSSIGLRGPYNEQFF
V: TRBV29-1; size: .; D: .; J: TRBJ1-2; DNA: TGCAGCGTTGAACAGGGAGGCCTCTATGGCTACACCTTC; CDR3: CSVEQGGLYGYTF
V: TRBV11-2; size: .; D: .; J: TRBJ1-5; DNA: TGTGCCAGCAGCTTTTTGCAGGGAATTTCCCCCTATAGCAATCAGCCCCAGCATTTT; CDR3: CASSFLQGISPYSNQPQHF
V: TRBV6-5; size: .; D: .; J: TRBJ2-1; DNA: TGTGCCAGCAGGAACAGGGAAGGCTCCTACAATGAGCAGTTCTTC; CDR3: CASRNREGSYNEQFF
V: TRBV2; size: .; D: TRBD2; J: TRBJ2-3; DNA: TGTGCCAGCAGTGGAGAGACTAGCGGGGGCACAGATACGCAGTATTTT; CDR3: CASSGETSGGTDTQYF
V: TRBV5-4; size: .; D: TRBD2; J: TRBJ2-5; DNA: TGTGCCAGCAGCTTTGGATTAGCGGGAGTCGGGGAGACCCAGTACTTC; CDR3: CASSFGLAGVGETQYF
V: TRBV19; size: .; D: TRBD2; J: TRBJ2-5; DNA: TGTGCCAGTAGTATACAAGCGGGGGGCCACCCCCGAGAGACCCAGTACTTC; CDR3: CASSIQAGGHPRETQYF
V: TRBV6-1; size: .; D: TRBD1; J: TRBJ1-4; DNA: TGTGCCAGCAGAGGCAGGGGGCTTGAAAAACTGTTTTTT; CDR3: CASRGRGLEKLFF
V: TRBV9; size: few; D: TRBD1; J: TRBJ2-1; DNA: TGTGCCAGCAGCCTTCGGGACAGGGTGGGTTCCTACAATGAGCAGTTCTTC; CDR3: CASSLRDRVGSYNEQFF
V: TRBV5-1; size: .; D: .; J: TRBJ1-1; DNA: TGCGCCAGCCGACGGGGACACGGGCCTGGGGACACTGAAGCTTTCTTT; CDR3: CASRRGHGPGDTEAFF
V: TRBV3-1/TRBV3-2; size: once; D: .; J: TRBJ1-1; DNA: TGTGCCAGCAGCCATCGAACCGGTCTAAACACTGAAGCTTTCTTT; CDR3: CASSHRTGLNTEAFF
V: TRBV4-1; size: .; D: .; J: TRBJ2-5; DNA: TGCGCCAGCAGCCAAGACAGGGCGACACAAGAGACCCAGTACTTC; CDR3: CASSQDRATQETQYF
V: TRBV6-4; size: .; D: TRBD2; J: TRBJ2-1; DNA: TGTGCCAGCAGTCCTAGCGGGGGAATATCCAATGAGCAGTTCTTC; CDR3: CASSPSGGISNEQFF
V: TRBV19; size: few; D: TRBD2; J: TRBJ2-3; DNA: TGTGCCAGTAACGAGCCGGGGGGGGCCACAGATACGCAGTATTTT; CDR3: CASNEPGGATDTQYF
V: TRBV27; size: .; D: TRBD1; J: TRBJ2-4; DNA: TGTGCCAGCAGTTTGGGGACAGGAAAAAACATTCAGTACTTC; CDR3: CASSLGTGKNIQYF
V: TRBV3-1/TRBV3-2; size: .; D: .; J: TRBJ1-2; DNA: TGTGCCAGCAGATCGGGGGATGGCTACACCTTC; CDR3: CASRSGDGYTF
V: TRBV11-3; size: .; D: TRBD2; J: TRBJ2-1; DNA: TGTGCCAGCAGCCCGGGACTAGGTCACAATGAGCAGTTCTTC; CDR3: CASSPGLGHNEQFF
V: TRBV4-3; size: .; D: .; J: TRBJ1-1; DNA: TGCGCCAGCAGCCACTTTGGGGGGGAGGGTAACCCTGAAGCTTTCTTT; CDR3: CASSHFGGEGNPEAFF
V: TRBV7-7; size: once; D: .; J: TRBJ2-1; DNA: TGTGCTAGCAGCTTAGAGGGGCGATTGGCGGGGGCCAGTCGCGATGAGCAGTTCTTC; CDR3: CASSLEGRLAGASRDEQFF
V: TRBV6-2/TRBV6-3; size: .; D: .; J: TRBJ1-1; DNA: TGTGCCAGCAGTTATGACTTCACGGGGGTTAAAGCTTTCTTT; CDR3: CASSYDFTGVKAFF